These 20 T cell receptor beta chains were sequenced from one sample in a study of shared clonotypes between healthy human individuals. Sequencing was performed with immunoSEQ multiplex PCR; in TCRdb, only in-frame clones are kept and a portion is missing. In the table there are fewer than 600,000 clones, about four fifths of which are singletons. The sample comprised PBMCs. The receptor set was obtained from a woman aged 40 to 50 in good health. Some clones in this sample may be carry-over from other donors' samples.

This sequence joins TRBV19 and TRBJ2-7; D is undetermined. Germline V lookup: CDR1 LNHDA, CDR2 SQIVND (reference sequence). The V end lost 5 bases, the J end lost 2 bases, and 13 bases lay between the germline ends. The CDR3 sequence is 14 residues long. This chain's CDR3 is CASSLIGRAYEQYF. The CDR3 bases are TGTGCCAGTAGTCTCATCGGACGTGCCTACGAGCAGTACTTC. Filled out from reference TRBV19 and TRBJ2-7, the complete variable domain reads DGGITQSPKYLFRKEGQNVTLSCEQNLNHDAMYWYRQDPGQGLRLIYYSQIVNDFQKGDIAEGYSVSREKKESFPLTVTSAQKNPTAFYLCASSLIGRAYEQYFGPGTRLTVT.

The genes are TRBV30 and TRBJ2-7; D possibly corresponds to TRBD2 (5 bases). CDR3 size: 13 residues. The V gene lost 3 bases and the J gene lost 6 bases, with 15 bases spanning the gap. Germline V gives CDR1 GTSNPN, CDR2 SVGIG (reference sequence). The chain's CDR3 is CAWRVTSAGEQYF. The DNA of the CDR3 is TGTGCCTGGAGGGTTACTAGTGCTGGCGAGCAGTACTTC. The full variable domain, in which reference TRBV30 and TRBJ2-7 provide the parts outside the CDR3, is SQTIHQWPATLVQPVGSPLSLECTVEGTSNPNLYWYRQAAGRGLQLLFYSVGIGQISSEVPQNLSASRPQDRQFILSSKKLLLSDSGFYLCAWRVTSAGEQYFGPGTRLTVT.

CDR3 DNA: TGTGCCAGCAGTCCGGGACTAGCGGGAGTCAATGAGCAGTTCTTC. Residues: CASSPGLAGVNEQFF. The chain recombines TRBV28 with TRBJ2-1, with TRBD2 identical over 14 bases. V lost 5 bases and J lost 6; bases outside the gene matches: 3. The CDR3 is 15 amino acids. The germline V gene encodes CDR1 MDHEN and CDR2 SYDVKM.

The count of this clone is one. This chain links TRBV30 with TRBJ2-3, with D possibly matching TRBD1 (5 bases). The CDR3 has 12 amino acids. Germline CDR1 and CDR2: GTSNPN and SVGIG (reference sequence). V lost 4 bases to trimming and J lost 4 bases, with 9 bases between them. This CDR3 is CAWKQGADTQYF. DNA of the CDR3: TGTGCCTGGAAGCAGGGTGCAGATACGCAGTATTTT.

The chain carries TRBV28 and TRBJ2-7; 13 bases match TRBD2. V shed 5 bases and J 5 bases; nucleotides not matched to a gene: 15. Germline-derived CDR1 and CDR2 are MDHEN and SYDVKM. The CDR3 runs 18 residues. The CDR3 region has the DNA TGTGCCAGCAGTCAAGAGACTTTATGGACTAGCGGGAGTGACGAGCAGTACTTC. Protein product: CASSQETLWTSGSDEQYF.

In this sample, this clone turned up a few times. The chain links TRBV4-3 to TRBJ1-5; no definite D call. V gave up 2 bases and J gave up 0 bases, with 8 bases separating them. Germline-derived CDR1 and CDR2 are LGHNA and YSLEER. The CDR3 sequence is 15 residues long. CDR3 residues: CASSQRLYSNQPQHF. CDR3 DNA: TGCGCCAGCAGCCAACGGTTGTATAGCAATCAGCCCCAGCATTTT.

The V and J genes are TRBV30 and TRBJ2-2, with D perhaps TRBD1 (6 bases). Between the trimmed V and J ends, which lost 2 bases and 4 bases, there was a span of 11 bases. CDR1 is GTSNPN, CDR2 SVGIG, per germline (reference sequence). CDR3 length: 14 residues. The CDR3 DNA is TGTGCCTGGAGTCCACAGGGATTCACCGGGGAGCTGTTTTTT. It specifies CAWSPQGFTGELFF.

Concerning this clone itself: A far larger clone lies a single base away; this is likely a read error. The chain joins TRBV4-2 to TRBJ2-6; D is unresolved. The V gene lost 0 bases and the J gene lost 1 base, with 1 base spanning the gap. In germline, CDR1 is LGHNA, CDR2 YNFKEQ. This CDR3 comprises 14 residues. CDR3 sequence reads: CASSQDSGANVLTF. The CDR3 DNA is TGTGCCAGCAGCCAAGATTCTGGGGCCAACGTCCTGACTTTC.

Only one count was recorded for this clone. The rearrangement links TRBV9 to TRBJ1-2; 12 positions match TRBD1. J lost 6 bases, V lost 0 bases, and 9 bases had no gene match. This CDR3 has 17 residues. Germline lookup yields CDR1 SGDLS and CDR2 YYNGEE. Here the CDR3 reads CASSVAPGQGARDGYTF. CDR3 bases: TGTGCCAGCAGCGTAGCTCCGGGACAGGGGGCTAGGGATGGCTACACCTTC.

J is TRBJ1-2 and V is TRBV28; 9 bases are shared with TRBD1. With 5 bases clipped from V and 4 bases from J, the junction kept 8 bases outside the gene matches. The CDR3 has 15 residues. Germline lookup yields CDR1 MDHEN and CDR2 SYDVKM. The CDR3 bases are TGTGCCAGCAGTCCCAACAGGGGGCTTGGCTATGGCTACACCTTC. Translating it yields CASSPNRGLGYGYTF.

The CDR3 is CASSRRVPSQVTGGTQYF. The CDR3 DNA follows: TGTGCCAGCAGCCGTAGGGTCCCGTCGCAGGTGACAGGAGGGACCCAGTACTTC. The chain joins TRBV7-8 to TRBJ2-5, with D possibly matching TRBD1 (6 bases). Looked up from germline, CDR1 is SGHVS and CDR2 is FQNEAQ. The CDR3 consists of 18 residues. V lost 5 bases and J lost 7, with 29 bases in between.

This chain connects TRBV28 to TRBJ2-5; TRBD1 is a possible D gene (6 bases). V dropped 5 bases and J dropped 0 bases, with 10 bases sitting between them. Germline V CDR1 and CDR2: MDHEN, SYDVKM. CDR3 length: 14 amino acids. For the CDR3, the DNA is TGTGCCAGCAGTGGACAGCTAAACCAAGAGACCCAGTACTTC. Its translation is CASSGQLNQETQYF.

This clone was picked up a small number of times. This chain uses TRBV10-3 with TRBJ2-1; TRBD2 matches at 8 bases. The junction had 8 bases not matched to a gene; V was cut back by 2 bases and J by 5 bases. Germline-derived CDR1 and CDR2 are ENHRY and SYGVKD. CDR3 length: 16 amino acids. The CDR3 sequence is CAISEEPSGSNNEQFF. In DNA, the CDR3 is TGTGCCATCAGTGAGGAACCCAGCGGGAGCAACAATGAGCAGTTCTTC.

The sample holds a few counts of this clone. The DNA of the CDR3 is TGTGCCAGCAGGCCGGGGGCCACAAACACTGAAGCTTTCTTT. Amino acid sequence: CASRPGATNTEAFF. The V and J genes are TRBV6-5 and TRBJ1-1, with TRBD1 as a possible D gene (6 bases). This CDR3 contains 14 residues. V shed 6 bases and J shed 2 bases, with 13 bases lying between them. The germline gives CDR1 MNHEY, CDR2 SVGAGI.

The genes are TRBV10-2 and TRBJ2-1, with D uncertain. Germline V gives CDR1 WSHSY, CDR2 SAAADI. This CDR3 spans 12 amino acids. The ends were cut back, 3 bases at V and 8 bases at J, with 8 bases in the middle. Here the CDR3 reads CASSEPGDEQFF. The CDR3 nucleotides read TGCGCCAGCAGTGAACCCGGCGATGAGCAGTTCTTC.

This chain links TRBV5-8 with TRBJ2-2; possible D gene TRBD2, 6 bases. This CDR3 has 17 amino acids. Trimming cost V 2 bases and J 5 bases, with 19 bases left between them. Germline CDR1 is SGHTS and CDR2 is YDEGEE. The CDR3, as DNA: TGTGCCAGCAGCTTCCCTTTGGACGGGAGAGATACCGGGGAGCTGTTTTTT. Protein: CASSFPLDGRDTGELFF.

This chain joins TRBV27 and TRBJ1-1, with D possibly TRBD1 on 6 matching bases. The V end was cut by 5 bases, the J end by 5 bases, with 18 bases between. The CDR3 has 15 residues. Per germline, CDR1 MNHEY and CDR2 SMNVEV (reference sequence). The CDR3 reads CASSRPGHLNTEAFF. As DNA, the CDR3 is TGTGCCAGCAGTAGACCGGGACACTTAAATACTGAAGCTTTCTTT.

The rearrangement links TRBV6-5 to TRBJ2-7; 8 bases map to TRBD2. The CDR3 runs 14 residues. V was clipped by 4 bases and J by 5 bases; unmatched bases: 7. CDR1 and CDR2 from the germline V gene are MNHEY and SVGAGI. The CDR3 region is CASSSPGRADEQYF. The CDR3 region has the DNA TGTGCCAGCAGTTCTCCCGGGAGGGCCGACGAGCAGTACTTC.

This clone was seen repeatedly, ten times or more. The V and J genes are TRBV15 and TRBJ2-7, with 9 bases aligning to TRBD2. The CDR3 totals 17 residues. Germline V lookup: CDR1 LNHNV, CDR2 YYDKDF (reference sequence). V lost 0 bases and J lost 1; bases outside the gene matches: 7. The DNA of the CDR3 is TGTGCCACCAGCAGAGATTTTAGCGGGGGACCATCCTACGAGCAGTACTTC. It translates to CATSRDFSGGPSYEQYF.

On this clone: A much larger clonotype is one base distant, so this may be a read error. The rearrangement joins TRBV7-9 to TRBJ2-3; D might be TRBD1 or TRBD2, each matching 5 bases. Germline CDR1 SEHNR, CDR2 FQNEAQ (reference sequence). V lost 5 bases, J lost 2 bases, and 8 bases lay in between. The CDR3 runs to 13 residues. This CDR3 is CASSPGATDTQYF. CDR3 bases: TGTGCCAGCAGCCCCGGGGCCACAGATACGCAGTATTTT.